These T cell receptor beta chains were read from a single sample in a study of technical replicates of blood from several donors. Sequenced by immunoSEQ multiplex PCR; TCRdb stores in-frame clones only, minus some. The sample holds approximately 59,000 clones; more than 75% are singletons and the top ten take approximately 4.8%. The sample consisted of PBMCs. Source of these receptors: a human donor in good health. Some clones in this sample may be carry-over from other donors' samples. Each CDR3 is given with its conserved first and last residue. D genes are given only for firm matches.

d_call cdr3_length j_call v_call cdr3_aa
TRBD1 17 TRBJ1-5 TRBV4-1 CASSPSLGQGANQPQHF
TRBD2 16 TRBJ2-1 TRBV11-2 CASSPGGGRQADEQFF
TRBD2 18 TRBJ2-7 TRBV11-2 CASSVDWSSGPPSYEQYF
NA 13 TRBJ1-4 TRBV7-2 CASSSTGNEKLFF
TRBD2 16 TRBJ2-5 TRBV11-1 CASSPGLAGPQETQYF
NA 14 TRBJ1-2 TRBV7-9 CASSPGRVFYGYTF
NA 15 TRBJ1-4 TRBV19 CASSTRELMSEKLFF
NA 13 TRBJ2-7 TRBV2 CASLDYRSYEQYF
NA 16 TRBJ1-5 TRBV5-1 CASSSGEGGWNQPQHF
NA 15 TRBJ2-1 TRBV2 CASIRASAKLNEQFF
NA 14 TRBJ2-1 TRBV25-1 CASMAASVSNEQFF
NA 12 TRBJ1-1 TRBV7-9 CASSLNSVEAFF
NA 14 TRBJ1-1 TRBV19 CASSPRGGVREAFF
NA 15 TRBJ2-5 TRBV6-6 CASSYFQRGGETQYF
TRBD2 16 TRBJ2-1 TRBV5-1 CASSYGTSGEGNEQFF
NA 14 TRBJ1-1 TRBV5-1 CASSSTSRDTEAFF
NA 12 TRBJ2-3 TRBV7-2 CASSVGSDTQYF
NA 12 TRBJ1-2 TRBV30 CACETGKYGYTF
NA 17 TRBJ1-3 TRBV4-3 CASSQDKGLSSGNTIYF
NA 14 TRBJ2-5 TRBV7-9 CASSFLGGGETQYF
NA 15 TRBJ2-7 TRBV5-6 CASSLWTRSSYEQYF
NA 15 TRBJ1-5 TRBV5-6 CASSLGTASNQPQHF
TRBD2 13 TRBJ2-7 TRBV15 CATRTSGSYEQYF
TRBD1 16 TRBJ1-3 TRBV7-2 CASSSSGTGTGNTIYF
NA 16 TRBJ2-1 TRBV7-3 CASSSQGRSSYNEQFF
NA 16 TRBJ1-6 TRBV12-5 CASSEGRGSYNSPLHF
TRBD2 16 TRBJ2-3 TRBV5-4 CASSLRLAGGTDTQYF
NA 14 TRBJ1-2 TRBV4-1 CASSQDGGGYGYTF
TRBD1 16 TRBJ2-4 TRBV10-3 CAISQTGGGGKNIQYF
NA 14 TRBJ1-3 TRBV6-1 CASSEGPSGNTIYF
TRBD1 15 TRBJ1-5 TRBV5-6 CASSLWSGGHQPQHF
NA 12 TRBJ2-3 TRBV18 CASREEGHTQYF
TRBD1 18 TRBJ1-2 TRBV7-9 CASSLVVLRQGQLYGYTF
TRBD1 15 TRBJ2-7 TRBV9 CASSVVAGGFDEQYF
TRBD2 16 TRBJ2-7 TRBV7-6 CASSSGTSGGKFEQYF
NA 13 TRBJ2-5 TRBV25-1 CASREGARETQYF
TRBD1 15 TRBJ2-2 TRBV7-9 CASIYRGVNTGELFF
NA 17 TRBJ1-1 TRBV21-1 CASNLDPVLHSSTEAFF
NA 15 TRBJ1-5 TRBV7-2 CASSFPSSRGQPQHF
NA 14 NA TRBV13 CASSLGQGPYEQYF
TRBD2 18 TRBJ2-1 TRBV27 CASSLTLDRAGWVDEQFF
TRBD1 16 TRBJ1-6 TRBV9 CASSATGSSYNSPLHF
NA 14 TRBJ1-4 TRBV5-1 CASSGTGRGEKLFF
NA 18 TRBJ1-5 TRBV4-3 CASSQVGDGTYSNQPQHF
TRBD2 19 TRBJ2-1 TRBV5-1 CASSLRTSGGASPYNEQFF
TRBD1 14 TRBJ2-7 TRBV9 CASSEQGSPYEQYF
TRBD2 15 TRBJ2-3 TRBV6-6 CASSISGGAYDTQYF
NA 16 TRBJ2-4 TRBV2 CASSSDRKIAKNIQYF
NA 13 TRBJ2-7 TRBV6-6 CASSYQGPYEQYF
TRBD2 19 TRBJ2-3 TRBV7-8 CASSLDPVGRGSSTDTQYF
TRBD2 15 TRBJ2-7 TRBV19 CASSPETSGIAEQYF
NA 13 TRBJ2-7 TRBV19 CASSIQGPHEQYF
NA 14 TRBJ1-5 TRBV18 CASTRGGSNQPQHF
NA 12 TRBJ1-2 TRBV5-4 CASSVDSNGYTF